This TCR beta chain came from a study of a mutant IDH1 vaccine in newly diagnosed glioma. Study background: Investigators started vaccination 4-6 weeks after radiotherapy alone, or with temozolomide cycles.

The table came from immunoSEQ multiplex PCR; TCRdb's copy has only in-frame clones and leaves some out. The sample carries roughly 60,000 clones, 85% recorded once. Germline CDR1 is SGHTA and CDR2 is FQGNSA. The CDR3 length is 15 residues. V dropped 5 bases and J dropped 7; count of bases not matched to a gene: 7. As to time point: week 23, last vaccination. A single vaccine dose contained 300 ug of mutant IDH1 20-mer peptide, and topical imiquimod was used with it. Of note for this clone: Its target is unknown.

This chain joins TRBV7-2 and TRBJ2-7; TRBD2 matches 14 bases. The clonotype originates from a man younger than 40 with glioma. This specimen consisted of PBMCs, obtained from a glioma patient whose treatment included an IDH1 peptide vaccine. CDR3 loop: CASSGTSGGFREQYF. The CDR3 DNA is TGTGCCAGCAGCGGGACTAGCGGGGGTTTTCGGGAGCAGTACTTC. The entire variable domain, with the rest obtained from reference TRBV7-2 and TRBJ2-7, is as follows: GAGVSQSPSNKVTEKGKDVELRCDPISGHTALYWYRQSLGQGLEFLIYFQGNSAPDKSGLPSDRFSAERTGGSVSTLTIQRTQQEDSAVYLCASSGTSGGFREQYFGPGTRLTVT.